The rows below give T cell receptor beta chains drawn from one sample of a study of vaccination and CD4 T cells after COVID-19. TCRdb recomputed calls from the PCR reads with MiXCR, one row per CDR3 protein. The sample carries 15,000 or so distinct CDR3 sequences, roughly 29% recorded once. Which antigens these TCRs recognize remains unknown. The sequenced sample was cultured CD4+ T cells from blood. All receptors come from a human donor with COVID-19. The CDR3 runs from the conserved cysteine through the conserved F or W. The order of the fields is D gene, clone size, J gene, V gene, CDR3 protein, CDR3 DNA. A D gene is named only where the DNA matches it firmly. Not every row has a clone size; where given, it reads once, few, many or a size class.

D: -; size: -; J: TRBJ1-3; V: TRBV30; CDR3: CAWAQGSGNTIYF; DNA: TGTGCCTGGGCGCAGGGTTCTGGAAACACCATATATTTT
D: -; size: -; J: TRBJ2-7; V: TRBV5-1; CDR3: CASSMSGATYEQYF; DNA: TGCGCCAGCAGCATGTCCGGGGCCACGTACGAGCAGTACTTC
D: -; size: few; J: TRBJ1-1; V: TRBV20-1; CDR3: CSAIQSGTEAFF; DNA: TGCAGTGCTATTCAATCCGGGACTGAAGCTTTCTTT
D: TRBD2; size: -; J: TRBJ2-1; V: TRBV10-2; CDR3: CASSAAILAGFEQFF; DNA: TGCGCCAGCAGTGCCGCCATACTAGCGGGCTTCGAGCAGTTCTTC
D: TRBD2; size: -; J: TRBJ2-3; V: TRBV27; CDR3: CASSSPTSVDTQYF; DNA: TGTGCCAGCAGTTCCCCGACTAGCGTAGATACGCAGTATTTT
D: TRBD1; size: -; J: TRBJ1-1; V: TRBV5-1; CDR3: CASSQGQGWNTEAFF; DNA: TGCGCCAGCAGCCAGGGACAGGGGTGGAACACTGAAGCTTTCTTT
D: -; size: -; J: TRBJ2-5; V: TRBV24-1; CDR3: CATSERAPTKETQYF; DNA: TGTGCCACCAGTGAGCGGGCCCCCACGAAAGAGACCCAGTACTTC
D: -; size: -; J: TRBJ1-1; V: TRBV6-1; CDR3: CASSETRRTEAFF; DNA: TGTGCCAGCAGTGAAACGAGACGCACTGAAGCTTTCTTT
D: -; size: -; J: TRBJ2-7; V: TRBV20-1; CDR3: CSARMGGAVEQYF; DNA: TGCAGTGCTAGAATGGGAGGAGCTGTCGAGCAGTACTTC
D: TRBD1; size: -; J: TRBJ1-4; V: TRBV20-1; CDR3: CSARDWVTGTVNEKLFF; DNA: TGCAGTGCTAGAGATTGGGTTACCGGGACAGTTAATGAAAAACTGTTTTTT
D: TRBD1; size: few; J: TRBJ1-1; V: TRBV6-5; CDR3: CASSWDRGSTEAFF; DNA: TGTGCCAGCAGTTGGGACAGGGGTTCCACTGAAGCTTTCTTT
D: TRBD1; size: few; J: TRBJ1-5; V: TRBV11-2; CDR3: CASSQGTVYQPQHF; DNA: TGTGCCAGCAGCCAAGGGACAGTATATCAGCCCCAGCATTTT
D: -; size: few; J: TRBJ2-1; V: TRBV15; CDR3: CATSRDQGHEQFF; DNA: TGTGCCACCAGCAGAGATCAGGGCCATGAGCAGTTCTTC
D: -; size: -; J: TRBJ2-2; V: TRBV19; CDR3: CASSIDHRGELFF; DNA: TGTGCCAGTAGTATAGATCACAGGGGGGAGCTGTTTTTT
D: -; size: -; J: TRBJ2-7; V: TRBV7-2; CDR3: CASSSSIRSYEQYF; DNA: TGTGCCAGCAGCTCATCGATCAGATCCTACGAGCAGTACTTC
D: TRBD2; size: few; J: TRBJ2-3; V: TRBV11-3; CDR3: CASSLRLAGPTDTQYF; DNA: TGTGCCAGCAGCTTGAGACTAGCGGGCCCCACAGATACGCAGTATTTT